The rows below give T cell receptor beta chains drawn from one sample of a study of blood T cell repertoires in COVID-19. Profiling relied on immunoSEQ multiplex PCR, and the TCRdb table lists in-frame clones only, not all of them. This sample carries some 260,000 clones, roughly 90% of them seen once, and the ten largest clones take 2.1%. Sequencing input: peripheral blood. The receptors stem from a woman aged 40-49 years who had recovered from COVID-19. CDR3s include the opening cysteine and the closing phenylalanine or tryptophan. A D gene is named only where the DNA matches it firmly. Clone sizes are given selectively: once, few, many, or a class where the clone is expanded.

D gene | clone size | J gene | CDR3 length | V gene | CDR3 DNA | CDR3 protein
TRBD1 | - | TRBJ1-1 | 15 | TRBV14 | TGTGCCAGCAGCCAACTACAGGGGGGTAGCACTGAAGCTTTCTTT | CASSQLQGGSTEAFF
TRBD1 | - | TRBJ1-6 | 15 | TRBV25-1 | TGTGCCACCTCAGGACAGGGAGGGTGGGATTCACCCCTCCACTTT | CATSGQGGWDSPLHF
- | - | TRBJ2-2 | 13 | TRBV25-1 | TGTGCCAGCAGTGGGAGAGCCACCGGGGAGCTGTTTTTT | CASSGRATGELFF
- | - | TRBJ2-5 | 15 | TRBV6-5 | TGTGCCAGCGGAAGCTTAACAGGGTCCCAAGAGACCCAGTACTTC | CASGSLTGSQETQYF
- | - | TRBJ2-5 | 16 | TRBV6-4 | TGTGCCAGCAGTGACTTGGTCAGGGGCCATCGGGAGACCCAGTACTTC | CASSDLVRGHRETQYF
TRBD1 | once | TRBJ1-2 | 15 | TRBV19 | TGTGCCAGTAGTCCCATCACCGGGACAGGGGCTGGCTACACCTTC | CASSPITGTGAGYTF
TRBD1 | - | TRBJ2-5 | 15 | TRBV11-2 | TGTGCCAGCAGCTCCGGACAGGTCCGGGTGGAGACCCAGTACTTC | CASSSGQVRVETQYF
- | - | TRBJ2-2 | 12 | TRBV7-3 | TGTGCCAGCAGCTCGTACACCGGGGAGCTGTTTTTT | CASSSYTGELFF
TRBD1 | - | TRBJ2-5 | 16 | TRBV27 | TGTGCCAGCAGTTTTAGAGGACAGGGGTTCCAAGAGACCCAGTACTTC | CASSFRGQGFQETQYF
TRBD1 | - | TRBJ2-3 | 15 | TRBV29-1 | TGCAGCGTTGACCACCCGACAGGGGACACAGATACGCAGTATTTT | CSVDHPTGDTDTQYF
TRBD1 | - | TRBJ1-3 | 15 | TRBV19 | TGTGCCAGTAGAACGGGACAGAGCTCTGGAAACACCATATATTTT | CASRTGQSSGNTIYF
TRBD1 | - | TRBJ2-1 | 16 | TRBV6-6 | TGTGCCAGCAGTTCTCAGGACAGGGTAGACTACAATGAGCAGTTCTTC | CASSSQDRVDYNEQFF
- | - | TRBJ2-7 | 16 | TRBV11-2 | TGTGCCAGCAGCCCGGTAGGAGGGTTGGGCTCCTACGAGCAGTACTTC | CASSPVGGLGSYEQYF
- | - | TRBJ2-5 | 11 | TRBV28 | TGTGCCAGCAGTTTGCAGGCTCTCCAGTACTTC | CASSLQALQYF
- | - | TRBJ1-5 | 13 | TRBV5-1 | TGCGCCAGCAGCTTTGGCCCAAATCAGCCCCAGCATTTT | CASSFGPNQPQHF
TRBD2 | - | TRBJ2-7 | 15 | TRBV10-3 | TGTGCCATCAGTGGGGTAGCGGGGGTCTCCTACGAGCAGTACTTC | CAISGVAGVSYEQYF
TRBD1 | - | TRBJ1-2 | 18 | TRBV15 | TGTGCCACCAGCGCACAACCAAACACAGGGACAGGGAGATATGGCTACACCTTC | CATSAQPNTGTGRYGYTF
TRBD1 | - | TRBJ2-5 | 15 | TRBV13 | TGTGCCAGCACCAGGGACAGGGGAGGCCAAGAGACCCAGTACTTC | CASTRDRGGQETQYF
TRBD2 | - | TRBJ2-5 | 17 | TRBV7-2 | TGTGCCAGCAGCTTCTACCCCGGAGCGGGGTTTCAAGAGACCCAGTACTTC | CASSFYPGAGFQETQYF
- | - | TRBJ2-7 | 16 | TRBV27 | TGTGCCAGCAAATTAAGGTCGGGGGTCAGCTCCTACGAGCAGTACTTC | CASKLRSGVSSYEQYF
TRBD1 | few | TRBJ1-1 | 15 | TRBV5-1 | TGCGCCAGCAGCTTGAATTCAGGGGGGAACACTGAAGCTTTCTTT | CASSLNSGGNTEAFF
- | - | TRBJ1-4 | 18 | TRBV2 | TGTGCCAGCAGTGTCCTTCACGTTACCCCGGCAACTAATGAAAAACTGTTTTTT | CASSVLHVTPATNEKLFF
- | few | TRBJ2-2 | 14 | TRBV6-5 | TGTGCCAGCAGACTCGGTGGGCCCGCCGGGGAGCTGTTTTTT | CASRLGGPAGELFF
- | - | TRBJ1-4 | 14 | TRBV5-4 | TGTGCCAGCAGCAACGACAGAGATAATGAAAAACTGTTTTTT | CASSNDRDNEKLFF
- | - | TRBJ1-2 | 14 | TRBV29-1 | TGCAGCGTTGACTTACAGGGATCTGACTATGGCTACACCTTC | CSVDLQGSDYGYTF
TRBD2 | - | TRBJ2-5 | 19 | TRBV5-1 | TGCGCCAGCAGCACACTCGGACTAGCGGGGGGAAAAGGGAGGGAGACCCAGTACTTC | CASSTLGLAGGKGRETQYF
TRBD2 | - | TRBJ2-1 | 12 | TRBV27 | TGTGCCAGCAGTTTATCGGCCGGGAGGGAGTTCTTC | CASSLSAGREFF
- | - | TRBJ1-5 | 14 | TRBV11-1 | TGTGCCAGCAGCCAGGACAGTGTCAATCAGCCCCAGCATTTT | CASSQDSVNQPQHF
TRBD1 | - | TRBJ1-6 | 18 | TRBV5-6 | TGTGCCAGCAGCGTCCGGGACAGGGGGCTAGTTTATAATTCACCCCTCCACTTT | CASSVRDRGLVYNSPLHF
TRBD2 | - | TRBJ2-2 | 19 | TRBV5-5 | TGTGCCAGCAGCCTGCCCGGGGGGGTTTCTTACACTAACACCGGGGAGCTGTTTTTT | CASSLPGGVSYTNTGELFF
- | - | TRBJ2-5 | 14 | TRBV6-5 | TGTGCCAGCACCCCAACGTTGAGCGGGGAGACCCAGTACTTC | CASTPTLSGETQYF
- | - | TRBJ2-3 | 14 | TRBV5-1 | TGCGCCAGCAGCTTGACAGGGCTCCCAGATACGCAGTATTTT | CASSLTGLPDTQYF
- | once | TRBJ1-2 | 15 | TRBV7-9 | TGTGCCAGCAGCTTAGGACAGAAAGCTAACTATGGCTACACCTTC | CASSLGQKANYGYTF
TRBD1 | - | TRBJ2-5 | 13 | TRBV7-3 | TGTGCCAGCAGCTTGGACAGGGGAGAGACCCAGTACTTC | CASSLDRGETQYF
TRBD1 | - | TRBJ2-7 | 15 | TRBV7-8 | TGTGCCAGCAGCTCCCCGACAGGGGTTAAGTACGAGCAGTACTTC | CASSSPTGVKYEQYF
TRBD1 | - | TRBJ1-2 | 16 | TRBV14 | TGTGCCAGCAGCCAAGAGGTGGACAGGGGCCTATATGGCTACACCTTC | CASSQEVDRGLYGYTF
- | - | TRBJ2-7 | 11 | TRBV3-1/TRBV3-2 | TGTGCCAGCAGCCGGATCGGGGAGCAGTACTTC | CASSRIGEQYF